The sequence of this TCR beta chain was determined in a study of blood T cells in healthy people across ages. Combining a sample-barcoded 5' primer with a J-beta primer mix, a second PCR ran for roughly 6 to 12 cycles. From the 5' RACE reads, TCRdb called clonotypes with MiXCR, one entry per CDR3 protein. The data hold 1.5 million to 2 million distinct CDR3 sequences, with roughly 27% observed a single time. Germline V gene lookup returns CDR1 SGHAT and CDR2 FQNNGV. The CDR3 extends over 15 amino acids. The ends lost 5 bases at V and 3 bases at J; junction bases unmatched: 5. The TCR sequence derives from a woman aged 25 to 39 in good health. The source material was blood. The chain couples TRBV11-2 to TRBJ2-1; 9 bases are shared with TRBD2. DNA of the CDR3: TGTGCCAGCAGCCCAGCGGGGGGAGTCTACAATGAGCAGTTCTTC. Translating gives CASSPAGGVYNEQFF.